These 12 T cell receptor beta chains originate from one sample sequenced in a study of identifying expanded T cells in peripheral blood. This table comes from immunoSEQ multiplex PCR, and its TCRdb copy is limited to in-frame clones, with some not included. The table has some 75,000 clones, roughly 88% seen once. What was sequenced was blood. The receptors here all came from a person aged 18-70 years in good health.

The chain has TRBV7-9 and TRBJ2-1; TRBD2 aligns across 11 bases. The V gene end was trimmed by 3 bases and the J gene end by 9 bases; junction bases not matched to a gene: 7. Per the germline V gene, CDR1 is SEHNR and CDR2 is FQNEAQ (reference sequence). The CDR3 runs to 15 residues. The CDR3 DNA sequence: TGTGCCAGCAGCTTCTTAGCGGGAGGGCTGGTTGAGCAGTTCTTC. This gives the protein CASSFLAGGLVEQFF.

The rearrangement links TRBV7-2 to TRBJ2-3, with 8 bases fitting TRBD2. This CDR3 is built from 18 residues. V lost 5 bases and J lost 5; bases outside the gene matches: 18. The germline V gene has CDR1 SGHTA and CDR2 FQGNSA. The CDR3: CASSLDSSGGGGRDTQYF. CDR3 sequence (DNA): TGTGCCAGCAGCCTCGATTCTAGCGGAGGCGGGGGGAGAGATACGCAGTATTTT.

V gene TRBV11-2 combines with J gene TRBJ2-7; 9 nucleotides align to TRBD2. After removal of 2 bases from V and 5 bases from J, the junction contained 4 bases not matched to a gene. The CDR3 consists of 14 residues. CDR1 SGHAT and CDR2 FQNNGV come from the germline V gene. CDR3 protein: CASSLLAGSNEQYF. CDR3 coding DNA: TGTGCCAGCAGCTTACTAGCGGGATCCAACGAGCAGTACTTC.

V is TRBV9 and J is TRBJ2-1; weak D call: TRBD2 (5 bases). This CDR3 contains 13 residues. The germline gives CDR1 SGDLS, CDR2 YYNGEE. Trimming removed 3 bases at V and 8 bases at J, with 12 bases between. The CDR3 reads CASSADSLDEQFF. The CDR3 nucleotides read TGTGCCAGCAGCGCGGACTCATTGGATGAGCAGTTCTTC.

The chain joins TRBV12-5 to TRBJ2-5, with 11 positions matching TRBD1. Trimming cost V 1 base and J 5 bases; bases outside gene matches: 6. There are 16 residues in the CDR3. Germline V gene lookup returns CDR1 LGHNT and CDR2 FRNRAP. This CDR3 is CASGLDWTGGAETQYF. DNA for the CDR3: TGTGCTAGTGGTTTGGACTGGACAGGGGGCGCCGAGACCCAGTACTTC.

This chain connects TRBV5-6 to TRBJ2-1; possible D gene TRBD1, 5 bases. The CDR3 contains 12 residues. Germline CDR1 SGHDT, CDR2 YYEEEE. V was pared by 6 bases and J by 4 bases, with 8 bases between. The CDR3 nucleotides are TGTGCCAGCAACAAGGGGTACAATGAGCAGTTCTTC. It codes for CASNKGYNEQFF.

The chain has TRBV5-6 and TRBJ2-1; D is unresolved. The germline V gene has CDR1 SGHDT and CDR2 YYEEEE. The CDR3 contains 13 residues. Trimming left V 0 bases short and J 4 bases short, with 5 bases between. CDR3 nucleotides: TGTGCCAGCAGCTTGGGCAGTTACAATGAGCAGTTCTTC. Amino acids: CASSLGSYNEQFF. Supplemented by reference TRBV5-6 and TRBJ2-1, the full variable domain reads DAGVTQSPTHLIKTRGQQVTLRCSPKSGHDTVSWYQQALGQGPQFIFQYYEEEERQRGNFPDRFSGHQFPNYSSELNVNALLLGDSALYLCASSLGSYNEQFFGPGTRLTVL.

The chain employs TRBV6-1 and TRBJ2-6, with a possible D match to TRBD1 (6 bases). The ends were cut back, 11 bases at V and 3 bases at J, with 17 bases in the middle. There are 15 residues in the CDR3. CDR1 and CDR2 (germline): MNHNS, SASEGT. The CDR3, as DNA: TGTGCCGCACATTCAACAGGGTATGGGGCCAACGTCCTGACTTTC. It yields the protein CAAHSTGYGANVLTF.

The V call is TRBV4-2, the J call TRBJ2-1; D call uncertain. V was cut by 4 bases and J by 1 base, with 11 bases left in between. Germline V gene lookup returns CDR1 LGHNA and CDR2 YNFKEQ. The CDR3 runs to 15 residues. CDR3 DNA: TGTGCCAGCAGCCCCACCTCGGGTTCCTACAATGAGCAGTTCTTC. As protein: CASSPTSGSYNEQFF.

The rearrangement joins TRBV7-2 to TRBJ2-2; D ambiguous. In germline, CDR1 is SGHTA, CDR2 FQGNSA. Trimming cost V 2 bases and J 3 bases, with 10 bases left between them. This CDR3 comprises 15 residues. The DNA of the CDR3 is TGTGCCAGCAGCTTATTAGGCCTGGACACCGGGGAGCTGTTTTTT. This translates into CASSLLGLDTGELFF. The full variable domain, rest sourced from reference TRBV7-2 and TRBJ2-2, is GAGVSQSPSNKVTEKGKDVELRCDPISGHTALYWYRQSLGQGLEFLIYFQGNSAPDKSGLPSDRFSAERTGGSVSTLTIQRTQQEDSAVYLCASSLLGLDTGELFFGEGSRLTVL.

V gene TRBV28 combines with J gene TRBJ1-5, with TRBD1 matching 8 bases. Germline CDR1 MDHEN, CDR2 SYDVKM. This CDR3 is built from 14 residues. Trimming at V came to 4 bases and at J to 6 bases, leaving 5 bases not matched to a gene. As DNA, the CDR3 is TGTGCCAGCAGTTCCCGGACAGGGTTTCAGCCCCAGCATTTT. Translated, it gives CASSSRTGFQPQHF.

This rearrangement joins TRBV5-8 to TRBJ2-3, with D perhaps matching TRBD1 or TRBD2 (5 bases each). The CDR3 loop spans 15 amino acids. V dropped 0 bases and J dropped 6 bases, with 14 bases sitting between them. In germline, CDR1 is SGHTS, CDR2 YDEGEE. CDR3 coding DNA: TGTGCCAGCAGCTTGGAGGCAGGGACGAAGGATACGCAGTATTTT. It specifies CASSLEAGTKDTQYF.